This T cell receptor (beta chain) stems from a study of pediatric ulcerative colitis. The assay was run at survey level. Repertoires were generated with immunoSEQ multiplex PCR, while TCRdb's copy carries only in-frame clones and drops some. The sample lists 32,000 or so clones, approximately 78% occurring once. Concerning this clone itself: Its antigen is still unknown.

V trimming: 9 bases; J trimming: 3 bases; junction bases outside the gene matches: 6. This CDR3 has 13 amino acids. Germline-derived CDR1 and CDR2 are LNHDA and SQIVND (reference sequence). General study results and limits: Two patients had blood samples with substantially reduced template counts.

The V gene is TRBV19, the J gene TRBJ1-1, with TRBD1 matching 8 bases. The TCR originated in a boy aged 5-17 years with severe ulcerative colitis. Specimen: blood. The CDR3 nucleotides read TGTGCCAGCCACAGGGGGGGAGACACTGAAGCTTTCTTT. This encodes CASHRGGDTEAFF.